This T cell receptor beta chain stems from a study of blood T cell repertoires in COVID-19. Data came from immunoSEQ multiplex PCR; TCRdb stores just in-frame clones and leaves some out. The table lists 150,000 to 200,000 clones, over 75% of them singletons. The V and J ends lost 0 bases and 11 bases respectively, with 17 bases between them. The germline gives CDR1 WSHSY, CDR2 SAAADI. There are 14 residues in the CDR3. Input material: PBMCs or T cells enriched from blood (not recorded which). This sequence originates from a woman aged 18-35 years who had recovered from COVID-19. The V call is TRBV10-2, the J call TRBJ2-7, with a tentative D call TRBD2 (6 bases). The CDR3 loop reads CASSESFLGGQEYF. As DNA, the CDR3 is TGCGCCAGCAGTGAGTCTTTTTTGGGAGGCCAGGAGTACTTC.